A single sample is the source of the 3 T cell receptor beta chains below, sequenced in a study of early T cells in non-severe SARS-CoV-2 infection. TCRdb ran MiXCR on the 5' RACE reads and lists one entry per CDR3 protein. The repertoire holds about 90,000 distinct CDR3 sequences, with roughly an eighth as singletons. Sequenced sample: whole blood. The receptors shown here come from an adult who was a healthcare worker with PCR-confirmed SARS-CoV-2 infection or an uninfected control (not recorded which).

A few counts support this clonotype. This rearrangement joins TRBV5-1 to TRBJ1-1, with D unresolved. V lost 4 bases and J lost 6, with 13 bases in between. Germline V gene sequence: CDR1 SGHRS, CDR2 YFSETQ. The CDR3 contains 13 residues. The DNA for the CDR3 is TGCGCCAGCAGCGACTTGGACTACCCTGAAGCTTTCTTT. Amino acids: CASSDLDYPEAFF.

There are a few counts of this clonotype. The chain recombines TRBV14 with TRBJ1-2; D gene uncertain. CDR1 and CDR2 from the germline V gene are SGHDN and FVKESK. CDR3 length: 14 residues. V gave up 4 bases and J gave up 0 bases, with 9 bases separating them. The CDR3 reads CASSPNGANYGYTF. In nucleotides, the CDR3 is TGTGCCAGCAGCCCAAATGGAGCTAACTATGGCTACACCTTC.

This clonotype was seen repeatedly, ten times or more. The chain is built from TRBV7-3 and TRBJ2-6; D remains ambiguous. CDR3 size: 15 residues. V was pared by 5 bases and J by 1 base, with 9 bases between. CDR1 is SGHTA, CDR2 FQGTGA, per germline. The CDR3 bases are TGTGCCAGCAGCCAAACAGTGTCTGGGGCCAACGTCCTGACTTTC. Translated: CASSQTVSGANVLTF.